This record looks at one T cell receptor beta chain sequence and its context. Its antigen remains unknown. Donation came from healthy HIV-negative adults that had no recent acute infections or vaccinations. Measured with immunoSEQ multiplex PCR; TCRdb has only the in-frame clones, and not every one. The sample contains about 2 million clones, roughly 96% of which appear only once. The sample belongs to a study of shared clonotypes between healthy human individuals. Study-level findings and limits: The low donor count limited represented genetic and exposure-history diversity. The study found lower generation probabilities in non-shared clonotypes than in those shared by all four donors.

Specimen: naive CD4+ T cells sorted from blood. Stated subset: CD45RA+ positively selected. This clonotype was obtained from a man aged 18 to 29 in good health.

CDR3 amino acids: CASSKRQLQETQYF. The CDR3 DNA is TGTGCCAGCAGCAAACGACAGTTACAGGAGACCCAGTACTTC. The rearrangement uses TRBV6-5 and TRBJ2-5, with D perhaps TRBD1 (5 bases). V was pared by 6 bases and J by 5 bases, with 16 bases between. CDR3 length: 14 amino acids. The germline CDR1 and CDR2 sequences are MNHEY and SVGAGI.